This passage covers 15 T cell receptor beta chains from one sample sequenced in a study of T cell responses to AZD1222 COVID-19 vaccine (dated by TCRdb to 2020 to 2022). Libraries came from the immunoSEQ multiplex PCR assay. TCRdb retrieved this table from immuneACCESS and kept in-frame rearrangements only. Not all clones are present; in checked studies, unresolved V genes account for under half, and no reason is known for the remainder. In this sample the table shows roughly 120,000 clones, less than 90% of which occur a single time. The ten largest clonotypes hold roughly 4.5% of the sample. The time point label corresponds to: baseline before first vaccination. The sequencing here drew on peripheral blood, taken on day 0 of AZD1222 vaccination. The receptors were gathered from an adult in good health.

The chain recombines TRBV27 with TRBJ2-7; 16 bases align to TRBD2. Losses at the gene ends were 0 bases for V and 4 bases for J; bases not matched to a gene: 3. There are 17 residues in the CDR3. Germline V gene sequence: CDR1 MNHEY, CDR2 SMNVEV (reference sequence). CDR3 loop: CASSLSGLAGGLYEQYF. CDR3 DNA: TGTGCCAGCAGTTTATCGGGACTAGCGGGGGGGCTTTACGAGCAGTACTTC.

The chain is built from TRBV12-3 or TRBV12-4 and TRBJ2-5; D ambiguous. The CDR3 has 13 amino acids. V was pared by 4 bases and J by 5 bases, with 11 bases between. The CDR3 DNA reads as TGTGCCAGCAGTTCTTCCCTAACGGAGACCCAGTACTTC. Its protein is CASSSSLTETQYF.

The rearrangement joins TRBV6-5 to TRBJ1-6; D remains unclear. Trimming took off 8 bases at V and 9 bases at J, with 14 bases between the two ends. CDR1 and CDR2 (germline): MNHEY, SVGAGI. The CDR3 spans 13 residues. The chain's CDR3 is CASVGAGGSPLHF. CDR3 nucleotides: TGTGCCAGCGTGGGAGCAGGAGGTTCACCCCTCCACTTT.

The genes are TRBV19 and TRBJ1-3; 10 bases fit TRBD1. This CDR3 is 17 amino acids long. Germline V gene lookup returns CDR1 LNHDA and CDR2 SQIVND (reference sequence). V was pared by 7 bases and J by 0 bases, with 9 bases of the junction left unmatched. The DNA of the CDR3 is TGTGCCAGTACGGACAGGGGGAGGTATAGCTCTGGAAACACCATATATTTT. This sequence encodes CASTDRGRYSSGNTIYF.

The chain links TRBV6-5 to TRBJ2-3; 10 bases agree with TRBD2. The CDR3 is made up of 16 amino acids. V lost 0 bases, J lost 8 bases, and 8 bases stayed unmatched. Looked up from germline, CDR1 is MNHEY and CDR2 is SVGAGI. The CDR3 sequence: CASSYSVLAGAGTQYF. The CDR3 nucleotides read TGTGCCAGCAGTTACTCGGTGCTAGCGGGGGCCGGTACGCAGTATTTT.

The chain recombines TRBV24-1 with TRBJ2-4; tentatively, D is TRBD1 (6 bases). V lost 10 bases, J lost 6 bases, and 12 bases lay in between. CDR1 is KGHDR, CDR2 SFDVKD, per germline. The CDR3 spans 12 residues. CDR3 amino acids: CATIDRPNIQYF. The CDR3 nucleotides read TGTGCCACAATTGACAGGCCAAACATTCAGTACTTC.

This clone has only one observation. The CDR3 DNA is TGTGCCAGCGCCCGTATGACAGACTACGAGCAGTACTTC. It is translated as CASARMTDYEQYF. The chain links TRBV6-5 to TRBJ2-7, with D tentatively TRBD1 (5 bases). The CDR3 contains 13 residues. Germline CDR1 MNHEY, CDR2 SVGAGI. The ends were cut back, 8 bases at V and 3 bases at J, with 14 bases in the middle.

The CDR3 DNA follows: TGTGCTAGTGGTTTTGGATTCTCTGGAAACACCATATATTTT. It translates to CASGFGFSGNTIYF. The chain combines TRBV12-5 with TRBJ1-3; D call uncertain. CDR3 length: 14 amino acids. Germline V gene data show CDR1 as LGHNT and CDR2 as FRNRAP. The V end was cut by 3 bases, the J end by 0 bases, with 6 bases between.

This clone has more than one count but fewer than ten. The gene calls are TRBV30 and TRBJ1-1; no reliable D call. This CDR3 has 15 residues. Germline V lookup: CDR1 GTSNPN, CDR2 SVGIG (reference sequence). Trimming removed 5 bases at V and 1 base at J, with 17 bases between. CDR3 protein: CAWDVRRTRNTEAFF. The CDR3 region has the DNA TGTGCCTGGGACGTGAGACGGACTAGGAACACTGAAGCTTTCTTT.

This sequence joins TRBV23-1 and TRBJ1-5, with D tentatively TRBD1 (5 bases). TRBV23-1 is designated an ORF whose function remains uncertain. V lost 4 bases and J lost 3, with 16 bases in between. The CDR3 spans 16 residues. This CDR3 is CASSPTHPGDNQPQHF. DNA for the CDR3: TGCGCCAGCAGTCCAACCCATCCGGGGGACAATCAGCCCCAGCATTTT.

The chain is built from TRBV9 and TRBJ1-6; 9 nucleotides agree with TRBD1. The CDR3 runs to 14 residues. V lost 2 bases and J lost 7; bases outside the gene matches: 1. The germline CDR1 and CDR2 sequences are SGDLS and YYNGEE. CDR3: CASSVGTGNSPLHF. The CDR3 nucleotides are TGTGCCAGCAGCGTGGGGACAGGGAATTCACCCCTCCACTTT.

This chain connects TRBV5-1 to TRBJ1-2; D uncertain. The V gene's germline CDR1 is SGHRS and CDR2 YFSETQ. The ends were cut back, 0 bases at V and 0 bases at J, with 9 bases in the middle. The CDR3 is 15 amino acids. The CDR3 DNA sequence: TGCGCCAGCAGCTTGGATGCGTTTTCTAACTATGGCTACACCTTC. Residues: CASSLDAFSNYGYTF.

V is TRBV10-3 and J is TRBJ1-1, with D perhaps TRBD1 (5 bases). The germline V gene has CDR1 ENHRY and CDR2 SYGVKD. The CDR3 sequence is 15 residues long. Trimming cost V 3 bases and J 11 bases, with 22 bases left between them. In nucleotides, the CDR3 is TGTGCCATCAGTGATGCCAGTCTCCGGGGGATGGGGGCTTTCTTT. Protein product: CAISDASLRGMGAFF.

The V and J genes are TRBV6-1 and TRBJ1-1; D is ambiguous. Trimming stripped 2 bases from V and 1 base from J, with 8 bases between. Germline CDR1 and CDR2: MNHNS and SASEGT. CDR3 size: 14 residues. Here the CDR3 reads CASSELGWNTEAFF. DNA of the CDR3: TGTGCCAGCAGTGAATTGGGCTGGAACACTGAAGCTTTCTTT.

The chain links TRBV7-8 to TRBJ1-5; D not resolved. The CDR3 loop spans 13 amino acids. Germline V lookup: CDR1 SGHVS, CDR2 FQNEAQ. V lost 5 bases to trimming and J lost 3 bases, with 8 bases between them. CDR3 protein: CASSQDVNQPQHF. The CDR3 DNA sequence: TGTGCCAGCAGCCAGGACGTCAATCAGCCCCAGCATTTT.